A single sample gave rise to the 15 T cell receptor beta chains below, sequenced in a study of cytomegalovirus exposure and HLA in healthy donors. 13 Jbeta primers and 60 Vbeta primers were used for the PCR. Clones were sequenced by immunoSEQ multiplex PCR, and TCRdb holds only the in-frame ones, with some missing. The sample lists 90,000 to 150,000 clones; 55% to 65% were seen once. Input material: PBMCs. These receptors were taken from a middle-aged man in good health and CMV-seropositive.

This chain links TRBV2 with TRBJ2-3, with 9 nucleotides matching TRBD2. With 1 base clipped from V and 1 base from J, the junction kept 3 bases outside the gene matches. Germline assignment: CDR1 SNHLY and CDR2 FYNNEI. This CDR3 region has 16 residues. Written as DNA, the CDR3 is TGTGCCAGCAGTGAAGGTAGCGGGAGAGGCACAGATACGCAGTATTTT. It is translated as CASSEGSGRGTDTQYF.

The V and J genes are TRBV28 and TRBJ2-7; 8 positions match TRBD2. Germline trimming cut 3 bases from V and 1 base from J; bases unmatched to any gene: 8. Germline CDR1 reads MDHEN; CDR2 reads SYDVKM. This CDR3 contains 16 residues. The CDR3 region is CASSFAGAGGSYEQYF. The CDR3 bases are TGTGCCAGCAGTTTTGCGGGGGCGGGGGGATCCTACGAGCAGTACTTC.

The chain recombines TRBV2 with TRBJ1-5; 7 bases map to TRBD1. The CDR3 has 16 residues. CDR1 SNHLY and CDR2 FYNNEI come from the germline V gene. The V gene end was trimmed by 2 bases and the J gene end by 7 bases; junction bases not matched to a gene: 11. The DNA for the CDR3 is TGTGCCAGCAGTGAACTGGGACAGACCTTGGGGCAGCCCCAGCATTTT. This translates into CASSELGQTLGQPQHF. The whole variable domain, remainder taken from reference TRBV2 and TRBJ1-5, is EPEVTQTPSHQVTQMGQEVILRCVPISNHLYFYWYRQILGQKVEFLVSFYNNEISEKSEIFDDQFSVERPDGSNFTLKIRSTKLEDSAMYFCASSELGQTLGQPQHFGDGTRLSIL.

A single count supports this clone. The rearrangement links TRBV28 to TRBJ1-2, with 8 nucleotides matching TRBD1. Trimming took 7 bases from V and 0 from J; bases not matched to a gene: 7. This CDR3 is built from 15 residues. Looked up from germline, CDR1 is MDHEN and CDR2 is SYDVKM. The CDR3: CASNPGGTSNYGYTF. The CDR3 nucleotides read TGTGCCAGCAACCCAGGGGGCACCTCTAACTATGGCTACACCTTC.

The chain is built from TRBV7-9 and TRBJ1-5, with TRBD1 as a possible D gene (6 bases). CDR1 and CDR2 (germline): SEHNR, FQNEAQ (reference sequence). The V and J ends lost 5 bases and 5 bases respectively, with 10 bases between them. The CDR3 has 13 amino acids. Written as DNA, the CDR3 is TGTGCCAGCAGCGTAGGGGGGGATCAGCCCCAGCATTTT. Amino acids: CASSVGGDQPQHF.

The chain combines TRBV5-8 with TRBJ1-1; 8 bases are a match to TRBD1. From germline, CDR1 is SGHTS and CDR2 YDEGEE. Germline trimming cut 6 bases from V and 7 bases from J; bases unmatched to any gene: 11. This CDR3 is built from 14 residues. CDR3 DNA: TGTGCCAGCACCCCCGACAGGGGAAGGGGTGAAGCTTTCTTT. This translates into CASTPDRGRGEAFF.

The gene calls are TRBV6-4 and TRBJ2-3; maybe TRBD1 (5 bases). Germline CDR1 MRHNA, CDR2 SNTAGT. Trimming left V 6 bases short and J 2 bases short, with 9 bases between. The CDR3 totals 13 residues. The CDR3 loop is CASSRQITDTQYF. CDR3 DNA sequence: TGTGCCAGCAGCAGACAGATCACAGATACGCAGTATTTT.

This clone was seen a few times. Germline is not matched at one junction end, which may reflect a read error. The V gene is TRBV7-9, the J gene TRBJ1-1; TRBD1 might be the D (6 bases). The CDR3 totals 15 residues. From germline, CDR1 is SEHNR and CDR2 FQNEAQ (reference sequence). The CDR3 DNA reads TGTCCCAGCAGCCGATACGGGGGGCAAGAAGAGAGGGCTTTCTTT. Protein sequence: CPSSRYGGQEERAFF.

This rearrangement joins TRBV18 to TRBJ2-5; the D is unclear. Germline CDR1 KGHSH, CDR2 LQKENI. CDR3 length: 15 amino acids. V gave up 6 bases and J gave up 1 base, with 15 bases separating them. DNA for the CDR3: TGTGCCAGCTCGCCGTGGAGCCAACTCCAAGAGACCCAGTACTTC. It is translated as CASSPWSQLQETQYF. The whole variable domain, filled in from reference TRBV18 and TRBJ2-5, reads NAGVMQNPRHLVRRRGQEARLRCSPMKGHSHVYWYRQLPEEGLKFMVYLQKENIIDESGMPKERFSAEFPKEGPSILRIQQVVRGDSAAYFCASSPWSQLQETQYFGPGTRLLVL.

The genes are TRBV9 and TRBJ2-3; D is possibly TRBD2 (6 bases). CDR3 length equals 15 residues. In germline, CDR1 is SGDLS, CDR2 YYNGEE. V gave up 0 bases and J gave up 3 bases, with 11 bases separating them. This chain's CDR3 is CASSVAGVRTDTQYF. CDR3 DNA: TGTGCCAGCAGCGTAGCGGGAGTGAGGACAGATACGCAGTATTTT.

The CDR3 protein is CASNISWAYYNEQFF. CDR3 DNA sequence: TGTGCCAGCAATATTTCTTGGGCATACTACAATGAGCAGTTCTTC. This chain connects TRBV12-1 to TRBJ2-1; the DNA was not compared with TRBD1, the D call given in the table. TRBV12-1 is an annotated pseudogene. This CDR3 contains 15 residues.

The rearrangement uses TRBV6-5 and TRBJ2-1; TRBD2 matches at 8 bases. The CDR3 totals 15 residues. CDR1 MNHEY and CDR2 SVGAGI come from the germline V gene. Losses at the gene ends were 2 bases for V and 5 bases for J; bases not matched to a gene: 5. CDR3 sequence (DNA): TGTGCCAGCAGTTACGGCGGGGGGCACCACAATGAGCAGTTCTTC. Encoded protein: CASSYGGGHHNEQFF.

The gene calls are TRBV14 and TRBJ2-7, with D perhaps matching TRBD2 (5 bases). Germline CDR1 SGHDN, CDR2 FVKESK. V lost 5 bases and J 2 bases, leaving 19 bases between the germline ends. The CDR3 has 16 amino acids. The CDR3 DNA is TGTGCCAGCAGCTCCCCGGACTCCGACCTCCCCTACGAGCAGTACTTC. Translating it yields CASSSPDSDLPYEQYF.

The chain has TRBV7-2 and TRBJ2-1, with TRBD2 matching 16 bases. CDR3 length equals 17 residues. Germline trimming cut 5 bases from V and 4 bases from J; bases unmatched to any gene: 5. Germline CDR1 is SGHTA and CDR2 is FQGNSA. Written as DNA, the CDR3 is TGTGCCAGCAGCCTGGGACTAGCGGGGGGGAGGTACAATGAGCAGTTCTTC. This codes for CASSLGLAGGRYNEQFF.

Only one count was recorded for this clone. DNA of the CDR3: TGCGCTCTGGGGACTAGCACCCTCTCTCATACGCAGTATTTT. This sequence encodes CALGTSTLSHTQYF. The rearrangement joins TRBV10-2 to TRBJ2-3; 9 nucleotides align to TRBD2. The CDR3 is 14 amino acids. Germline V gene lookup returns CDR1 WSHSY and CDR2 SAAADI.